This T cell receptor beta chain appears in the sequencing data of a study of blood T cells in healthy people across ages. PCR was performed a second time for about 7 to 12 cycles using a sample-barcoded 5' primer and a J-beta primer mix. TCRdb re-derived calls from the 5' RACE reads in MiXCR, one entry per CDR3 protein. Of fewer than 1,200,000 distinct CDR3 sequences listed, roughly 24% are singletons. This CDR3 comprises 16 residues. Germline assignment: CDR1 LGHNA and CDR2 YSLEER. V lost 0 bases, J lost 7 bases, and 16 bases lay in between. This sample was shared with a second study, whose subject was T cells of mothers and their children.

This sequence joins TRBV4-3 and TRBJ1-5; unclear D gene. This TCR derives from a girl aged 2 to 10 in good health. Sequenced material: blood. CDR3 residues: CASSQDRGIGEQPQHF. Written as DNA, the CDR3 is TGCGCCAGCAGCCAAGATCGAGGGATAGGAGAACAGCCCCAGCATTTT.